These T cell receptor beta chains were read from a single sample in a study of beta chain features in type 1 diabetes. Data came from immunoSEQ multiplex PCR; TCRdb stores just in-frame clones and leaves some out. In the table there are 100,000 to 150,000 clones, approximately 10% of which are singletons. The sequenced sample was central memory CD4+ T cells from blood. The receptor set was obtained from a young man with type 1 diabetes. The CDR3 runs from the conserved cysteine through the conserved F or W.

V gene,J gene,CDR3 protein
TRBV5-1,TRBJ2-1,CASSLGGPSGGAAEQFF
TRBV6-5,TRBJ2-7,CASSYTPISREQYF
TRBV25-1,TRBJ2-1,CASSGTINEQFF
TRBV12-5,TRBJ1-5,CASALEGDQPQHF
TRBV7-9,TRBJ1-1,CASSLTTGNTEAFF
TRBV29-1,TRBJ2-1,CSVEDSLAGSYNEQFF
TRBV11-2,TRBJ2-1,CASSLLRERAKFF
TRBV28,TRBJ2-5,CASGQGLGGTQYF
TRBV20-1,TRBJ1-1,CSASWGDQAFF
TRBV5-4,TRBJ2-2,CASSNPQGRDTGELFF
TRBV4-3,TRBJ2-7,CASSLQSGEPSYEQYF
TRBV4-2,TRBJ2-1,CASSQVGAGGPYNEQFF
TRBV5-1,TRBJ2-5,CASSLGGQGAGETQYF
TRBV29-1,TRBJ2-5,CSVERTVQETQYF
TRBV15,TRBJ1-1,CATSRASVTEAFF
TRBV29-1,TRBJ2-3,CSVGQGEADTQYF
TRBV19,TRBJ1-5,CASRYSNQPQHF
TRBV28,TRBJ1-3,CASSTSSESSGNTIYF
TRBV5-1,TRBJ1-2,CASSSDEGVFNYGYTF
TRBV14,TRBJ2-7,CASSQDQTGGWIQYF
TRBV15,TRBJ1-6,CATSKGQGQSPLHF
TRBV7-9,TRBJ1-2,CASSFPGQNYGYTF
TRBV4-3,NA,CASSQGRSGGTIDYEQYF
TRBV7-3,TRBJ2-5,CASSFQGRETQYF
TRBV21-1,TRBJ2-1,CASSKERDRGFF
TRBV2,TRBJ2-7,CASSQGAGEQYF
TRBV29-1,TRBJ2-1,CSVVKQPSYNEQFF
TRBV5-4,TRBJ2-7,CASSDGDRGFHEQYF
TRBV5-6,TRBJ1-2,CASSSTGTGFGYTF
TRBV11-3,TRBJ2-3,CASSLRGSGSTDTQYF
TRBV11-1,TRBJ2-3,CASRPGGHTDTQYF
TRBV27,TRBJ1-6,CASSRPTGGNSPLHF
TRBV5-4,TRBJ2-2,CASSFGGGSTGELFF
TRBV27,TRBJ1-1,CASSLSFREGEAFF
TRBV28,TRBJ2-4,CASSRHRGGSKTDIQYF
TRBV11-2,TRBJ2-3,CASSSGSSNTDTQYF
TRBV6-5,TRBJ2-7,CASSYSSYEQYF
TRBV19,TRBJ2-7,CASQTSGDVYEQYF
TRBV2,TRBJ2-6,CASSEGGLGANVLTF
TRBV7-3,TRBJ2-5,CASSSNRGPMETQYF
TRBV2,TRBJ2-5,CASTRGEETQYF
TRBV7-3,TRBJ2-6,CASSSMTGTGANVLTF